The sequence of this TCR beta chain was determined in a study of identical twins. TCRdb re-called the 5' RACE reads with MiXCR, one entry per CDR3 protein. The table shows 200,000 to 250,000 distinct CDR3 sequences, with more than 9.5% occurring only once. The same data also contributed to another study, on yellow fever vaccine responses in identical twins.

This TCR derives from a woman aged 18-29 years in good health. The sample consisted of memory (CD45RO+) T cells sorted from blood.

As DNA, the CDR3 is TGCAGCGTTACTAGCGTGGTTTACAATGAGCAGTTCTTC. Protein product: CSVTSVVYNEQFF. The rearrangement joins TRBV29-1 to TRBJ2-1, with 7 bases fitting TRBD2. CDR1 and CDR2 (germline): SQVTM, ANQGSEA. This CDR3 has 13 residues. With V trimmed by 5 bases and J by 4 bases, 5 bases remained unmatched.